The clone carrying this T cell receptor (beta chain) appeared a few times. Its target is unknown. Time point given: blood at routine non-recurrence follow-up after resection. The authors sequenced whole RNA from tumor, nontumor lung or frozen PBMC without sorting. This sample was taken from a study of spatial heterogeneity in lung cancer. About the study: The donors, around 71 patients with untreated early-stage non-small cell lung cancer, provided the samples. Available PBMC from follow-up, collected a median of roughly two years after resection, underwent sequencing. Study-wide points: Among blood samples, ubiquitous expanded tumor TCRs appeared more at resection than at follow-up.

Germline-derived CDR1 and CDR2 are MNHEY and SVGEGT. The CDR3 is 13 amino acids. V lost 5 bases and J lost 4, with 9 bases in between. TCRdb recomputed calls from the 5' RACE reads with MiXCR, one row per CDR3 protein. Seen here are 51,000 or so distinct CDR3 sequences, 7.4% observed once, and the top ten hold less than 45%. The sample was PBMCs, taken at follow-up. This TCR was recovered from a female donor with early-stage non-small cell lung cancer. The chain joins TRBV6-2 or TRBV6-3 to TRBJ1-5; tentatively, D is TRBD1 (6 bases). For the CDR3, the DNA is TGTGCCAGCAGTAAACAGGGAAATCAGCCCCAGCATTTT. It translates to CASSKQGNQPQHF.